The 25 T cell receptor beta chains in this list originate from one sample, sequenced in a study of response to subunit inactivated influenza vaccine. TCRdb reprocessed the RT-PCR reads via MiXCR and lists one record per CDR3 protein. The sample lists about 520,000 distinct CDR3 sequences; 25% were seen once. The specimen comprised CD4+ T cells sorted from PBMCs, sampled 5 days after vaccination. The receptors shown here come from a man aged 45 to 65 who received an inactivated influenza vaccine.

J is TRBJ2-2 and V is TRBV6-1; maybe TRBD1 (5 bases). This CDR3 has 13 amino acids. The V end lost 2 bases, the J end lost 8 bases, and 9 bases lay between the germline ends. The germline CDR1 and CDR2 sequences are MNHNS and SASEGT. The CDR3 spells CASSENPGGELFF. CDR3 in DNA: TGTGCCAGCAGTGAAAACCCAGGGGGGGAGCTGTTTTTT.

V and J are TRBV5-4 and TRBJ2-1; the match to TRBD2 covers 9 bases. V lost 4 bases and J lost 5; bases outside the gene matches: 7. Germline CDR1 reads SGHNT; CDR2 reads YYREEE (reference sequence). This CDR3 region has 15 residues. The CDR3 nucleotides are TGTGCCAGCAGCATTACCGGGACTAGCAACAATGAGCAGTTCTTC. Its translation is CASSITGTSNNEQFF.

This clonotype showed up many times. The V call is TRBV5-1, the J call TRBJ2-1; 8 nucleotides match TRBD2. CDR1 is SGHRS, CDR2 YFSETQ, per germline. There are 15 residues in the CDR3. The J segment lost 0 bases and the V segment lost 3 bases, leaving 2 bases of the junction unmatched. The CDR3 DNA reads TGCGCCAGCAGCTCCGCGGGGGGCTCCTACAATGAGCAGTTCTTC. This codes for CASSSAGGSYNEQFF. Complete variable domain (other parts from reference TRBV5-1 and TRBJ2-1): KAGVTQTPRYLIKTRGQQVTLSCSPISGHRSVSWYQQTPGQGLQFLFEYFSETQRNKGNFPGRFSGRQFSNSRSEMNVSTLELGDSALYLCASSSAGGSYNEQFFGPGTRLTVL.

This chain uses TRBV7-2 with TRBJ2-3; D is unresolved. V shed 5 bases and J shed 7 bases, with 7 bases lying between them. This CDR3 is built from 11 residues. CDR1 and CDR2 (germline): SGHTA, FQGNSA. In DNA form, the CDR3 reads TGTGCCAGCAGCCCCGAAAATACGCAGTATTTT. It is translated as CASSPENTQYF.

There are a few counts of this clonotype. V and J are TRBV20-1 and TRBJ2-7, with 7 bases that match TRBD2. V shed 5 bases and J 0 bases; nucleotides not matched to a gene: 13. This CDR3 has 16 residues. Germline V gene data show CDR1 as DFQATT and CDR2 as SNEGSKA (reference sequence). The CDR3 sequence is CSAPMTSSGNSYEQYF. The DNA for the CDR3 is TGCAGTGCTCCCATGACCTCGAGCGGGAACTCCTACGAGCAGTACTTC.

The V and J genes are TRBV15 and TRBJ2-4; 8 bases align to TRBD2. This CDR3 contains 16 residues. The V gene end was trimmed by 6 bases and the J gene end by 0 bases; junction bases not matched to a gene: 7. In germline, CDR1 is LNHNV, CDR2 YYDKDF (reference sequence). This chain's CDR3 is CATREESGGAKNIQYF. For the CDR3, the DNA is TGTGCCACCAGAGAAGAGAGCGGGGGAGCCAAAAACATTCAGTACTTC.

This clonotype was detected ten times or more. The rearrangement links TRBV10-1 to TRBJ2-3; 7 bases align to TRBD2. CDR3 length: 15 residues. Germline V CDR1 and CDR2: WNHNN, SYGVQD (reference sequence). Losses at the gene ends were 0 bases for V and 3 bases for J; bases not matched to a gene: 3. CDR3 bases: TGCGCCAGCAGTGAGTCTTTGGGAGGGACAGATACGCAGTATTTT. Protein: CASSESLGGTDTQYF.

The chain employs TRBV7-2 and TRBJ2-1; TRBD2 agrees at 11 bases. The CDR3 sequence is 17 residues long. Germline-derived CDR1 and CDR2 are SGHTA and FQGNSA. Trimming cost V 0 bases and J 7 bases; bases outside gene matches: 8. The CDR3 loop reads CASSLASGTSGGNEQFF. DNA of the CDR3: TGTGCCAGCAGCTTAGCCTCGGGAACTAGCGGGGGAAATGAGCAGTTCTTC. The full variable domain, rest sourced from reference TRBV7-2 and TRBJ2-1, is GAGVSQSPSNKVTEKGKDVELRCDPISGHTALYWYRQSLGQGLEFLIYFQGNSAPDKSGLPSDRFSAERTGGSVSTLTIQRTQQEDSAVYLCASSLASGTSGGNEQFFGPGTRLTVL.

This chain joins TRBV29-1 and TRBJ2-5; 7 positions match TRBD1. Trimming removed 0 bases from V and 5 bases from J; junction bases left unmatched: 6. Germline assignment: CDR1 SQVTM and CDR2 ANQGSEA. This CDR3 is 14 amino acids long. CDR3 DNA sequence: TGCAGCGTTGAAGAAACAGGGGCATGGGAGACCCAGTACTTC. Encoded protein: CSVEETGAWETQYF. Complete variable domain (other parts from reference TRBV29-1 and TRBJ2-5): SAVISQKPSRDICQRGTSLTIQCQVDSQVTMMFWYRQQPGQSLTLIATANQGSEATYESGFVIDKFPISRPNLTFSTLTVSNMSPEDSSIYLCSVEETGAWETQYFGPGTRLLVL.

This clonotype was found a few times. This chain uses TRBV18 with TRBJ1-2; no clear D gene. CDR3 length equals 13 residues. V was cut by 3 bases and J by 3 bases, with 8 bases left in between. Germline V gene sequence: CDR1 KGHSH, CDR2 LQKENI. The CDR3 protein is CASSPNEDYGYTF. For the CDR3, the DNA is TGTGCCAGCTCACCTAACGAGGACTATGGCTACACCTTC.

This chain links TRBV6-6 with TRBJ2-6; D gene unclear. Trimming took 7 bases from V and 4 from J, leaving 8 bases between them. The CDR3 spans 13 residues. Germline loops: CDR1 MNHNY, CDR2 SVGAGI (reference sequence). CDR3: CASTPAGANVLTF. CDR3 sequence (DNA): TGTGCCAGCACTCCGGCCGGGGCCAACGTCCTGACTTTC.

The chain employs TRBV5-1 and TRBJ2-7; TRBD2 agrees at 9 bases. The CDR3 consists of 15 residues. V was clipped by 5 bases and J by 2 bases; unmatched bases: 8. CDR1 and CDR2 (germline): SGHRS, YFSETQ. CDR3 sequence reads: CASRLSAGGPYEQYF. The CDR3 bases are TGCGCCAGCAGATTGTCGGCGGGAGGGCCCTACGAGCAGTACTTC.

This chain joins TRBV18 and TRBJ2-2; D possibly corresponds to TRBD2 (5 bases). Germline V gene lookup returns CDR1 KGHSH and CDR2 LQKENI. Trimming removed 5 bases from V and 1 base from J, with 20 bases in between. CDR3 length: 18 residues. CDR3 nucleotide sequence: TGTGCCAGCTCATTTTCGGACTTATACCCAGGGAACACCGGGGAGCTGTTTTTT. Protein: CASSFSDLYPGNTGELFF.

The rearrangement uses TRBV3-1 and TRBJ2-2; D is undetermined. V lost 1 base and J 1 base, leaving 4 bases between the germline ends. The CDR3 runs to 14 residues. Germline V gene lookup returns CDR1 LGHDT and CDR2 YNNKEL (reference sequence). The CDR3 spells CASSQVQNTGELFF. The CDR3 DNA reads TGTGCCAGCAGCCAAGTGCAGAACACCGGGGAGCTGTTTTTT.

In its sample, this clonotype was seen a few times. The chain uses TRBV29-1 and TRBJ2-3; D perhaps matches TRBD2 (6 bases). The CDR3 is 13 amino acids. V lost 8 bases, J lost 5 bases, and 17 bases lay in between. The germline V gene has CDR1 SQVTM and CDR2 ANQGSEA. CDR3 sequence (DNA): TGCAGCCTCCGGGGCGGGATGGGAGATACGCAGTATTTT. Encoded protein: CSLRGGMGDTQYF.

The rearrangement joins TRBV5-1 to TRBJ2-3; D gene unclear. The V end lost 5 bases, the J end lost 2 bases, and 3 bases lay between the germline ends. The V gene's germline CDR1 is SGHRS and CDR2 YFSETQ. The CDR3 has 11 residues. For the CDR3, the DNA is TGCGCCAGCAGGTTCACAGATACGCAGTATTTT. Translation: CASRFTDTQYF.

This clonotype was detected only once. The V and J genes are TRBV3-1 and TRBJ1-5; 7 nucleotides match TRBD1. Germline CDR1 is LGHDT and CDR2 is YNNKEL (reference sequence). V was clipped by 5 bases and J by 2 bases; unmatched bases: 3. This CDR3 contains 14 residues. The CDR3 region is CASSYGTGNQPQHF. The CDR3 bases are TGTGCCAGCAGCTACGGGACAGGCAATCAGCCCCAGCATTTT.

This clonotype was counted a few times. V gene TRBV7-9 combines with J gene TRBJ2-7; 7 positions agree with TRBD1. Germline V gene lookup returns CDR1 SEHNR and CDR2 FQNEAQ (reference sequence). CDR3 length: 15 residues. With 5 bases clipped from V and 3 bases from J, the junction kept 10 bases outside the gene matches. CDR3 protein: CASSQGGQPIYEQYF. The CDR3 bases are TGTGCCAGCAGCCAAGGGGGACAGCCGATCTACGAGCAGTACTTC.

This clonotype has just a few counts. The V and J genes are TRBV15 and TRBJ2-5; D uncertain. V dropped 1 base and J dropped 4 bases, with 10 bases sitting between them. The CDR3 is made up of 14 amino acids. Germline V CDR1 and CDR2: LNHNV, YYDKDF (reference sequence). The CDR3 here is CATSRGIVVETQYF. Written as DNA, the CDR3 is TGTGCCACCAGCAGAGGAATAGTGGTAGAGACCCAGTACTTC.

This clonotype was found a few times. The V and J genes are TRBV15 and TRBJ2-2; D gene unclear. The V and J ends lost 0 bases and 4 bases respectively, with 6 bases between them. CDR1 and CDR2 from the germline V gene are LNHNV and YYDKDF (reference sequence). There are 14 residues in the CDR3. The CDR3 coding sequence is TGTGCCACCAGCAGAGATGTTACCACCGGGGAGCTGTTTTTT. Amino acid sequence: CATSRDVTTGELFF. The whole variable domain, remainder taken from reference TRBV15 and TRBJ2-2, is DAMVIQNPRYQVTQFGKPVTLSCSQTLNHNVMYWYQQKSSQAPKLLFHYYDKDFNNEADTPDNFQSRRPNTSFCFLDIRSPGLGDTAMYLCATSRDVTTGELFFGEGSRLTVL.

This clonotype was counted between two and nine times. The chain combines TRBV5-1 with TRBJ2-1; 7 bases agree with TRBD2. Germline lookup yields CDR1 SGHRS and CDR2 YFSETQ. V lost 4 bases and J lost 4; bases outside the gene matches: 8. The CDR3 runs 15 residues. CDR3 region: CASSPGASGYNEQFF. CDR3 nucleotide sequence: TGCGCCAGCAGCCCTGGGGCTAGCGGTTACAATGAGCAGTTCTTC.

This clonotype was found a few times. This chain uses TRBV9 with TRBJ2-7, with TRBD2 as a possible D gene (5 bases). The germline V gene has CDR1 SGDLS and CDR2 YYNGEE. The CDR3 has 14 residues. The V gene lost 4 bases and the J gene lost 5 bases, with 16 bases spanning the gap. CDR3 protein: CASSPRYGINEQYF. In nucleotides, the CDR3 is TGTGCCAGCAGCCCACGGTACGGGATCAACGAGCAGTACTTC.

This clonotype turned up a few times. A read error may account for a junction end that differs from germline. The chain carries TRBV12-3 or TRBV12-4 and TRBJ2-1, with D tentatively TRBD1 or TRBD2 (6 bases each). The CDR3 extends over 13 amino acids. The CDR3 DNA is TGTGCCAGCAGTCCCGGGGGCCGGCCCCCTAGTTACTTC. Protein product: CASSPGGRPPSYF.

The rearrangement joins TRBV9 to TRBJ2-1, with D perhaps matching TRBD2 (6 bases). Germline-derived CDR1 and CDR2 are SGDLS and YYNGEE. Trimming pared 4 bases from V and 7 bases from J, leaving 27 bases between. This CDR3 comprises 18 residues. The DNA for the CDR3 is TGTGCCAGCAGCATCGAGGCTACGGACTACCCATTTTTTAATGAGCAGTTCTTC. It translates to CASSIEATDYPFFNEQFF.

The chain employs TRBV7-6 and TRBJ2-2; 9 bases align to TRBD1. Germline trimming cut 5 bases from V and 1 base from J; bases unmatched to any gene: 8. The CDR3 spans 17 residues. Germline loops: CDR1 SGHVS, CDR2 FNYEAQ. In DNA form, the CDR3 reads TGTGCCAGCAGCAACAAACCGGGACAGGGGAACACCGGGGAGCTGTTTTTT. Its translation is CASSNKPGQGNTGELFF.